This TCR beta chain was identified in a study of T cell changes during pregnancy in multiple sclerosis (dated by TCRdb to the late 2010s). Background on the whole study: The study looked at changes in the T cell repertoire across pregnancy in women with multiple sclerosis.

The CDR3, cysteine through phenylalanine, is 14 amino acids long. Of the read, only the CDR3 DNA is kept; its 42 bases are in frame from base 1. Unmatched junction bases come to 9, with V trimmed by 5 bases and J by 8 bases. CDR1 and CDR2 (MNHNY, SVGAGI) derive from the germline V gene (reference sequence). Libraries were built with the immunoSEQ multiplex PCR assay. As stored in TCRdb, this immuneACCESS dataset retains in-frame rearrangements with V and J assigned. A fraction of the clones does not appear; measured against another copy, unresolved V genes explain less than half of the discrepancy, and the remainder lacks a known reason. The sample table records 65,000 to 80,000 clones; 90% of these occur just once. The leading ten clones occupy more than 1.4% of the sample. Remarks on this clone: The target of this receptor is not known. The sample holds no much larger clone one base away, and base qualities are not on file.

The sequence joins TRBV6-6 to TRBJ2-1, with 7 middle bases fitting TRBD1. The sample in question was peripheral blood, obtained in the third trimester of pregnancy. The TCR comes from a female donor with multiple sclerosis, enrolled in a pregnancy study. The CDR3 region reads CASSPRDSSDEQFF. At the DNA level, the sequence is TGTGCCAGCAGTCCACGGGACAGTTCGGATGAGCAGTTCTTC.